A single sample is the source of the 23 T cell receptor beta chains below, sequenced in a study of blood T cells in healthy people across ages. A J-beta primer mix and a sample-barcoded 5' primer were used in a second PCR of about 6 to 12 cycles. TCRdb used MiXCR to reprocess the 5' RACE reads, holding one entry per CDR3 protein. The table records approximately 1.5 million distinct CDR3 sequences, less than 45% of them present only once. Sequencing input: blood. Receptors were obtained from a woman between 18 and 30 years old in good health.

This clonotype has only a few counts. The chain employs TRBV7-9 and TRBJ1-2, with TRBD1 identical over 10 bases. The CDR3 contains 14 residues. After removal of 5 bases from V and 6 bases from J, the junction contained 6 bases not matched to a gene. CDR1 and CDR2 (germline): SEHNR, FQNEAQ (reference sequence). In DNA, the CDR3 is TGTGCCAGCAGCAGAGGGACAGGGGAGGATGGCTACACCTTC. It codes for CASSRGTGEDGYTF.

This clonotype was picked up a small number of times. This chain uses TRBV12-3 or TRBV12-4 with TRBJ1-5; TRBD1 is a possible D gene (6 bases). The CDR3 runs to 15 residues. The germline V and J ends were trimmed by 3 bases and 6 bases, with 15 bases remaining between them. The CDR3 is CASSFQLGGGQPQHF. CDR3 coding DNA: TGTGCCAGCAGTTTCCAGTTAGGGGGAGGTCAGCCCCAGCATTTT.

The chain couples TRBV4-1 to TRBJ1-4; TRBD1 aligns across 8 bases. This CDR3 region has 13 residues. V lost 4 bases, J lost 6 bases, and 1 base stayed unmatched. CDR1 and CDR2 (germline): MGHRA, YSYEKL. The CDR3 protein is CASSRTGYEKLFF. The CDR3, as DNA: TGCGCCAGCAGCCGGACAGGGTATGAAAAACTGTTTTTT.

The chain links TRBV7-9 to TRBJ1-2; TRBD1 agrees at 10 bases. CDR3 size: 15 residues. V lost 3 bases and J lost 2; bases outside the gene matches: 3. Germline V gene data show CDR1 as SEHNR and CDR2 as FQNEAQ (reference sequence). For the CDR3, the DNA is TGTGCCAGCAGCTTGCCGACAGGGGGCAACTATGGCTACACCTTC. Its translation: CASSLPTGGNYGYTF.

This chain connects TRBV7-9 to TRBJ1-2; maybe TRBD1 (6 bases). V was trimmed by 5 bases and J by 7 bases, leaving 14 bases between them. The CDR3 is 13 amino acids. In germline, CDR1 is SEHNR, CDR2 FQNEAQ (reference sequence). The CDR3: CASSPEETGGYTF. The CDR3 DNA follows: TGTGCCAGCAGCCCCGAGGAGACAGGTGGCTACACCTTC.

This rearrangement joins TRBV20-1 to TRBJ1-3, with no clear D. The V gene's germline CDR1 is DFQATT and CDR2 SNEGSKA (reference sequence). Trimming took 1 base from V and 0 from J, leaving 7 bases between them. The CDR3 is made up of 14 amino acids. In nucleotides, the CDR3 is TGCAGTGCTAGAGGCCCGCGCTCTGGAAACACCATATATTTT. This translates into CSARGPRSGNTIYF.

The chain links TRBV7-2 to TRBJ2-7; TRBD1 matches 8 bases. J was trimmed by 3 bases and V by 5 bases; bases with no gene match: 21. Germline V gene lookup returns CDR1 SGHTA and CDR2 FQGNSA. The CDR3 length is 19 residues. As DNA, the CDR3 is TGTGCCAGCAGCCCAACCGGACAGGGCTTAGGCCTATCCCACTACGAGCAGTACTTC. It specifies CASSPTGQGLGLSHYEQYF.

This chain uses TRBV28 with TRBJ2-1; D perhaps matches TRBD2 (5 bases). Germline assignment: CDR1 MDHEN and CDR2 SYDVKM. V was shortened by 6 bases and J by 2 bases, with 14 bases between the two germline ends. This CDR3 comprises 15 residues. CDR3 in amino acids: CASSHEGDTYNEQFF. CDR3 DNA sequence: TGTGCCAGCAGCCATGAGGGTGATACCTACAATGAGCAGTTCTTC.

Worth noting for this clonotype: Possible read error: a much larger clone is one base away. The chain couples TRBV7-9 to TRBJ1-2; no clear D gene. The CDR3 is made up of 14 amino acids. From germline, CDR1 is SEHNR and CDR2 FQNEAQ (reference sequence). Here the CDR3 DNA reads TGTGCCAGCAGCTTAGATCTGGGTGTCTATGGCTGCACCTTC. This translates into CASSLDLGVYGCTF.

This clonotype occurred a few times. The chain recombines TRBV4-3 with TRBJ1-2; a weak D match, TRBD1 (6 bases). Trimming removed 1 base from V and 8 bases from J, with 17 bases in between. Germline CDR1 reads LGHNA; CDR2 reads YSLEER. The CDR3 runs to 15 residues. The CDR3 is CASSQVRTAGRGYTF. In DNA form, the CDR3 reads TGCGCCAGCAGCCAAGTCAGGACAGCTGGTCGGGGCTACACCTTC.

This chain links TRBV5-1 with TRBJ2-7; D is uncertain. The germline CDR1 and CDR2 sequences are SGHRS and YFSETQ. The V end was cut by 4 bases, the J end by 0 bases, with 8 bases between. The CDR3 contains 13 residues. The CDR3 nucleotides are TGCGCCAGCAGCCCCATGCCCTCCTACGAGCAGTACTTC. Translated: CASSPMPSYEQYF.

CDR3: CSARSPTPGEQFF. The DNA for the CDR3 is TGCAGTGCTAGATCCCCCACGCCGGGAGAGCAGTTCTTC. J is TRBJ2-1 and V is TRBV20-1; D might be TRBD2 (5 bases). Germline V lookup: CDR1 DFQATT, CDR2 SNEGSKA (reference sequence). The CDR3 is 13 residues long. Trimming took off 2 bases at V and 10 bases at J, with 15 bases between the two ends.

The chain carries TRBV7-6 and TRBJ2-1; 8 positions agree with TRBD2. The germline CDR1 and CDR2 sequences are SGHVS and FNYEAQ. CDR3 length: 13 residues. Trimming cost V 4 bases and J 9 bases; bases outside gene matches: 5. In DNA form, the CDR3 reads TGTGCCAGCAGCTCCCGGACTAGCAGTGAGCAGTTCTTC. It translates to CASSSRTSSEQFF.

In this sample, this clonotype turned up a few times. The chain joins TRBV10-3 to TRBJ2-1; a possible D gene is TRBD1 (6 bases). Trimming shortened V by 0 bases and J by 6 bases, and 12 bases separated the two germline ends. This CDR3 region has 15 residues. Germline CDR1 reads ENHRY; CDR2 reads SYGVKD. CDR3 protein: CAISESRTAGNEQFF. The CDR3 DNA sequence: TGTGCCATCAGTGAGTCGAGGACAGCCGGCAATGAGCAGTTCTTC.

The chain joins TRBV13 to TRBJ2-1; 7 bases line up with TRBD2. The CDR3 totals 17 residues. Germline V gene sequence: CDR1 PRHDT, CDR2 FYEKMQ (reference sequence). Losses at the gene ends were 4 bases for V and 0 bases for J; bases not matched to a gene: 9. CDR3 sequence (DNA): TGTGCCAGCAGCTCCCACGAAGGGAGGGTCTCCTACAATGAGCAGTTCTTC. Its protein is CASSSHEGRVSYNEQFF.

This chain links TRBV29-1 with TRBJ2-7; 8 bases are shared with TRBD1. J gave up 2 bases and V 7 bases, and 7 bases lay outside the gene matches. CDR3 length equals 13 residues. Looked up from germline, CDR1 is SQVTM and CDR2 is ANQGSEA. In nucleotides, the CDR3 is TGCAGCGCCTTCAGGGGGCCTGCCTACGAGCAGTACTTC. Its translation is CSAFRGPAYEQYF.

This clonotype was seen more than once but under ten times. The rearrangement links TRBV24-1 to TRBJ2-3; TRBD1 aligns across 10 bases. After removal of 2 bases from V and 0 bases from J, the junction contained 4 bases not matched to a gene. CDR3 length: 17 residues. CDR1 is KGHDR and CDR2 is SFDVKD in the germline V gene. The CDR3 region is CATSDCDRGLSTDTQYF. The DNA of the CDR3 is TGTGCCACCAGTGATTGTGACAGGGGGCTTAGCACAGATACGCAGTATTTT.

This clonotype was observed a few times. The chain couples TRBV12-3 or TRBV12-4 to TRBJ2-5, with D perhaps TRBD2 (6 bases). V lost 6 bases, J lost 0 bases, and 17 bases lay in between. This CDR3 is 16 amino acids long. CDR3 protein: CASSTYGGGYQETQYF. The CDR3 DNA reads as TGTGCCAGCAGCACTTACGGGGGTGGGTACCAAGAGACCCAGTACTTC.

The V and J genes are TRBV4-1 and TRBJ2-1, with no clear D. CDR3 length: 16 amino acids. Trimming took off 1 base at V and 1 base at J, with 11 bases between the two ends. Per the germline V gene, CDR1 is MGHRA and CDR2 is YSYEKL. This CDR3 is CASSQGLTGSYNEQFF. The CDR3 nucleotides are TGCGCCAGCAGCCAAGGCCTCACGGGTTCCTACAATGAGCAGTTCTTC.

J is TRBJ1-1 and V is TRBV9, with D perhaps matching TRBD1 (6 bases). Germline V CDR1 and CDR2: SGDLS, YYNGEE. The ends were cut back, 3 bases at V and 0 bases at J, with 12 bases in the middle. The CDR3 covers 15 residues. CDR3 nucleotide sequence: TGTGCCAGCAGCGGGCAGGGGTTGATGAACACTGAAGCTTTCTTT. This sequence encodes CASSGQGLMNTEAFF.

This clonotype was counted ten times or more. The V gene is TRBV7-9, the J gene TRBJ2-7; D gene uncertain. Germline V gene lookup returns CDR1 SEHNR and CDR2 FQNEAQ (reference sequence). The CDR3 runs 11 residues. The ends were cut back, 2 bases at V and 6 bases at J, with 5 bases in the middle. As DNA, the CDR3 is TGTGCCAGCAGCTTAATGGGCGAGCAGTACTTC. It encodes CASSLMGEQYF.

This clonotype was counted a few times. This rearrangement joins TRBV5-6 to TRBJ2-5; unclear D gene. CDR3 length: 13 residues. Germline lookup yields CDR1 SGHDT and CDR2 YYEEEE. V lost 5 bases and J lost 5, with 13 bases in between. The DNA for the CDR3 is TGTGCCAGCAGGGGCCAGGCCGGCGAGACCCAGTACTTC. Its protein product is CASRGQAGETQYF.

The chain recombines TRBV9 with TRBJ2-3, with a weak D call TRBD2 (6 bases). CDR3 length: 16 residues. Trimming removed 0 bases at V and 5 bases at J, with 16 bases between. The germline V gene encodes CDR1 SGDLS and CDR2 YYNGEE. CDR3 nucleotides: TGTGCCAGCAGCGTAGCGGGGGACCCGTGGGGAGATACGCAGTATTTT. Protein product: CASSVAGDPWGDTQYF. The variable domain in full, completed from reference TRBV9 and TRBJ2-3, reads DSGVTQTPKHLITATGQRVTLRCSPRSGDLSVYWYQQSLDQGLQFLIQYYNGEERAKGNILERFSAQQFPDLHSELNLSSLELGDSALYFCASSVAGDPWGDTQYFGPGTRLTVL.